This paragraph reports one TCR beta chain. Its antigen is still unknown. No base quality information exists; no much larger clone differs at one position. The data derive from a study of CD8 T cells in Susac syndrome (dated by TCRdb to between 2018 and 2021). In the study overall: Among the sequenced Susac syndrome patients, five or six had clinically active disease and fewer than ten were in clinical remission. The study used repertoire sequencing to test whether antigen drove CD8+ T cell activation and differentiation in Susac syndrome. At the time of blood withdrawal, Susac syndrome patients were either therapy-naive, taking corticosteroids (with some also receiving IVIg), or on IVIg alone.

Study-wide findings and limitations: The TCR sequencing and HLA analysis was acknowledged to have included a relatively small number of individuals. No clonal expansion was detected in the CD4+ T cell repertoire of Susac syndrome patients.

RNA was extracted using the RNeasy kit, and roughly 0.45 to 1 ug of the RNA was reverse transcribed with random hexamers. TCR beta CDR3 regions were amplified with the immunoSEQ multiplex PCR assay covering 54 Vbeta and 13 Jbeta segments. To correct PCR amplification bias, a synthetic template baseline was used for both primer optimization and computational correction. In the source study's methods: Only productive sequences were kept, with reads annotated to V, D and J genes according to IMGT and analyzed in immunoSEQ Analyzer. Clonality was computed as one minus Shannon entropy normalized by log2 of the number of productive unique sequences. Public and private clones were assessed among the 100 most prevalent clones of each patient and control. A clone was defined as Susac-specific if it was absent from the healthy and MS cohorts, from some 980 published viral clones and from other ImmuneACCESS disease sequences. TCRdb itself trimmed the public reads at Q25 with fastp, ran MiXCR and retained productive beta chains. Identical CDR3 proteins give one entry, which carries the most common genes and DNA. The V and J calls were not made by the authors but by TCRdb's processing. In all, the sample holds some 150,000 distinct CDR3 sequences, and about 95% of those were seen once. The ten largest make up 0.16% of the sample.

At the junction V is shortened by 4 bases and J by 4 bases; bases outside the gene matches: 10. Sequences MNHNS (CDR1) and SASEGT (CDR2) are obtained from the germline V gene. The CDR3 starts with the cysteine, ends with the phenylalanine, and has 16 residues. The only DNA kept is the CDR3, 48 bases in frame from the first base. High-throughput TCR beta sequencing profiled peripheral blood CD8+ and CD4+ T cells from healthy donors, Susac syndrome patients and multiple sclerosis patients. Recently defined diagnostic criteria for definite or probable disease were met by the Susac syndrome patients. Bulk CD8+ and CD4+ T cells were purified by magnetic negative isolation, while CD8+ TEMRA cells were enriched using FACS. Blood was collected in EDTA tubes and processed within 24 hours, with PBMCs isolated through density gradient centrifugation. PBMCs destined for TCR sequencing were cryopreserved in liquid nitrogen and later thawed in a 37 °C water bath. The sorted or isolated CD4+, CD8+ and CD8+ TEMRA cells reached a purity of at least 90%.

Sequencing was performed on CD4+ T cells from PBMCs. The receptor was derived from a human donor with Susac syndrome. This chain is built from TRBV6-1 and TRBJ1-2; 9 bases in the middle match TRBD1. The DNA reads TGTGCCAGCAGTGTCTCCGGGACAGGGCTTTCCTATGGCTACACCTTC. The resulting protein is CASSVSGTGLSYGYTF.